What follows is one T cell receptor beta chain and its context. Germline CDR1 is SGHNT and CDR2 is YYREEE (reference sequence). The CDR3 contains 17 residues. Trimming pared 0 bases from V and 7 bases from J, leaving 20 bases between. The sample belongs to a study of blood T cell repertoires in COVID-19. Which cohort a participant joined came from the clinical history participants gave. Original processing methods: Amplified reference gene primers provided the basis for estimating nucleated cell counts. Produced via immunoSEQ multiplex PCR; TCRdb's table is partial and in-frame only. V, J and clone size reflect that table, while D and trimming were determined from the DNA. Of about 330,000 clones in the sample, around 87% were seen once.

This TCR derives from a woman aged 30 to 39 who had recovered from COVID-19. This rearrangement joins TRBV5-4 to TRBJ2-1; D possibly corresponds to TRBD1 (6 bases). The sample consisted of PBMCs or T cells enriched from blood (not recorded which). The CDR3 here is CASSLAGGFRSGNEQFF. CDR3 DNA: TGTGCCAGCAGCTTGGCTGGGGGCTTCCGCTCCGGGAATGAGCAGTTCTTC.